The clone carrying this T cell receptor beta chain was observed at least ten times. This sample is part of a study of early T cells in non-severe SARS-CoV-2 infection. Overall study context: Sequencing used unsorted whole-blood bulk RNA, so chains lack pairing.

TCRdb processed the 5' RACE reads anew with MiXCR; each CDR3 protein has one entry. Among about 25,000 distinct CDR3 sequences listed, less than 7% were seen once. Germline V gene sequence: CDR1 SGHTA, CDR2 FQGNSA. The CDR3 loop spans 11 amino acids. The germline V and J ends were trimmed by 2 bases and 8 bases, with 5 bases remaining between them. Source material: whole blood. This sequence joins TRBV7-2 and TRBJ2-3, with D hard to call. The source is an adult who was a healthcare worker with PCR-confirmed SARS-CoV-2 infection or an uninfected control (not recorded which). The CDR3 here is CASSLSSTQYF. CDR3 nucleotides: TGTGCCAGCAGCTTATCAAGTACGCAGTATTTT.